Each of the 3 T cell receptor beta chains below was sequenced from the same sample in a study of graft-versus-host responses after intestinal transplantation. No antigen is known for these receptors. Clones were sequenced by immunoSEQ multiplex PCR, and TCRdb holds only the in-frame ones, with some missing. This table has tens of thousands of clones, roughly 92% appearing once. This sample comprised unstimulated CD4+ T cells sorted from spleen or lymph node cells, obtained before intestinal transplant. Receptors were obtained from a human donor who received an intestinal transplant.

This chain connects TRBV29-1 to TRBJ1-2; D ambiguous. Germline CDR1 SQVTM, CDR2 ANQGSEA. Deletions cut 6 bases from V and 6 bases from J, with 11 bases between. This CDR3 is built from 11 residues. In nucleotides, the CDR3 is TGCAGCGTGGTCAGGTCTGATGGCTACACCTTC. It is translated as CSVVRSDGYTF.

The chain couples TRBV7-2 to TRBJ2-1; D unclear. The CDR3 length is 15 residues. The V gene lost 4 bases and the J gene lost 0 bases, with 10 bases spanning the gap. Germline CDR1 reads SGHTA; CDR2 reads FQGNSA. This chain's CDR3 is CASSSQAYSYNEQFF. In DNA, the CDR3 is TGTGCCAGCAGCTCCCAAGCGTACTCCTACAATGAGCAGTTCTTC.

This clone was recorded once. V is TRBV7-8 and J is TRBJ2-5; 10 bases fit TRBD2. The CDR3 loop spans 17 amino acids. The V gene's germline CDR1 is SGHVS and CDR2 FQNEAQ. V shed 3 bases, J shed 4 bases, and the junction held 11 bases outside the gene matches. The CDR3 protein is CASSFASGRAGSETQYF. CDR3 sequence (DNA): TGTGCCAGCAGCTTCGCGAGCGGGAGGGCCGGTTCAGAGACCCAGTACTTC.